The 19 T cell receptor beta chains in this list originate from one sample, sequenced in a study of blood T cell repertoires in COVID-19. Method: immunoSEQ multiplex PCR; TCRdb's copy keeps in-frame clones and lacks some. The sample carries a few hundred thousand clones, 84% recorded once. Sequencing used PBMCs or T cells enriched from blood (not recorded which). Receptors originate from a woman aged 40 to 50 who had recovered from COVID-19.

V usage is TRBV11-3 and J usage is TRBJ1-1; D may be TRBD1 (6 bases). CDR1 is SGHNT and CDR2 is YENEEA in the germline V gene. V lost 8 bases to trimming and J lost 0 bases, with 10 bases between them. The length of the CDR3 is 13 residues. CDR3 sequence (DNA): TGTGCCAGCCGAAGGGGGATGAACACTGAAGCTTTCTTT. Encoded protein: CASRRGMNTEAFF.

The chain couples TRBV19 to TRBJ1-2; TRBD1 aligns across 7 bases. Germline V gene data show CDR1 as LNHDA and CDR2 as SQIVND (reference sequence). The CDR3 is 14 residues long. Trimming at V came to 7 bases and at J to 4 bases, leaving 9 bases not matched to a gene. As DNA, the CDR3 is TGTGCCAGTACCGTAACAGGGGCGACCTATGGCTACACCTTC. Its protein is CASTVTGATYGYTF.

The chain is built from TRBV10-2 and TRBJ2-7; TRBD1 matches at 8 bases. In germline, CDR1 is WSHSY, CDR2 SAAADI. The CDR3 consists of 16 residues. Losses at the gene ends were 6 bases for V and 2 bases for J; bases not matched to a gene: 12. The chain's CDR3 is CASRAQTGQATYEQYV. The CDR3 nucleotides read TGCGCCAGCAGGGCCCAAACGGGACAGGCAACCTACGAGCAGTACGTC.

Notes on this clone: This probably arose from a read error, given a far larger clone one base away. The CDR3 protein is CASSSQGLNTEAFF. The DNA of the CDR3 is TGTGCCAGCAGTTCCCAGGGGCTGAACACTGAAGCTTTCTTT. The chain recombines TRBV28 with TRBJ1-1; TRBD1 is a possible D gene (6 bases). Germline CDR1 MDHEN, CDR2 SYDVKM. This CDR3 comprises 14 residues. Trimming took off 4 bases at V and 0 bases at J, with 9 bases between the two ends.

This chain joins TRBV7-2 and TRBJ1-5; D is perhaps TRBD1 (6 bases). V lost 2 bases and J 4 bases, leaving 15 bases between the germline ends. The germline V gene has CDR1 SGHTA and CDR2 FQGNSA. The CDR3 spans 16 residues. This CDR3 is CASSLLNREANQPQHF. Here the CDR3 DNA reads TGTGCCAGCAGCTTATTAAACAGGGAAGCGAATCAGCCCCAGCATTTT.

The V gene is TRBV30, the J gene TRBJ1-2; a possible D gene is TRBD1 (5 bases). The V gene's germline CDR1 is GTSNPN and CDR2 SVGIG (reference sequence). The CDR3 sequence is 14 residues long. Between the trimmed V and J ends, which lost 4 bases and 6 bases, there was a span of 18 bases. The CDR3 bases are TGTGCCTGGACCCTCATAGGGGCTTCGGATGGCTACACCTTC. It encodes CAWTLIGASDGYTF.

The genes are TRBV9 and TRBJ2-1, with TRBD2 matching over 7 bases. Losses at the gene ends were 2 bases for V and 7 bases for J; bases not matched to a gene: 12. The germline V gene encodes CDR1 SGDLS and CDR2 YYNGEE. This CDR3 contains 16 residues. The CDR3 spells CASSVSPERGLNEQFF. CDR3 DNA sequence: TGTGCCAGCAGCGTCAGCCCAGAGCGGGGCCTAAATGAGCAGTTCTTC.

This chain joins TRBV3-1 (or the pseudogene TRBV3-2) and TRBJ2-2, with 11 bases matching TRBD2. Germline V gene data show CDR1 as LGHDT and CDR2 as YNNKEL (reference sequence). J gave up 5 bases and V 4 bases, and 3 bases lay outside the gene matches. The CDR3 has 15 residues. The CDR3 is CASSLTSGITGELFF. The CDR3 nucleotides read TGTGCCAGCAGCCTGACTAGCGGGATAACCGGGGAGCTGTTTTTT.

The chain employs TRBV6-5 and TRBJ2-7; possibly TRBD1 for D (5 bases). In germline, CDR1 is MNHEY, CDR2 SVGAGI. The V and J ends lost 5 bases and 4 bases respectively, with 15 bases between them. The CDR3 is 14 amino acids. CDR3 coding DNA: TGTGCCAGCAGTAACCTTGGCCAGGGATACGAGCAGTACTTC. It yields the protein CASSNLGQGYEQYF.

V is TRBV7-8 and J is TRBJ2-7; D is perhaps TRBD2 (5 bases). The CDR3 has 16 amino acids. The V end was cut by 5 bases, the J end by 0 bases, with 17 bases between. Germline assignment: CDR1 SGHVS and CDR2 FQNEAQ. The CDR3, as DNA: TGTGCCAGCAGCCCAGTCCCGAAGGAGGACTCCTACGAGCAGTACTTC. It specifies CASSPVPKEDSYEQYF.

This clone appeared a few times. V gene TRBV3-1 (or the pseudogene TRBV3-2) combines with J gene TRBJ1-4; D call uncertain. This CDR3 contains 13 residues. Trimming stripped 2 bases from V and 8 bases from J, with 9 bases between. CDR1 is LGHDT and CDR2 is YNNKEL in the germline V gene (reference sequence). The CDR3 DNA reads as TGTGCCAGCAGCCAACAGCTACAGGAAAAACTGTTTTTT. Its translation: CASSQQLQEKLFF.

This clone was seen a handful of times. This CDR3 reads CASSQDLGALSPTQYF. Written as DNA, the CDR3 is TGTGCCAGCAGCCAAGATTTGGGCGCCTTAAGCCCGACCCAGTACTTC. The genes are TRBV3-1 (or the pseudogene TRBV3-2) and TRBJ2-5; D gene ambiguous. The CDR3 runs 16 residues. Deletions cut 0 bases from V and 7 bases from J, with 18 bases between. Looked up from germline, CDR1 is LGHDT and CDR2 is YNNKEL (reference sequence).

This chain's CDR3 is CASSPPGGNQPQHF. In DNA, the CDR3 is TGTGCCAGCTCACCACCGGGCGGGAATCAGCCCCAGCATTTT. V gene TRBV18 combines with J gene TRBJ1-5, with D uncertain. CDR3 length: 14 amino acids. Looked up from germline, CDR1 is KGHSH and CDR2 is LQKENI. V lost 0 bases and J 4 bases, leaving 7 bases between the germline ends.

The V call is TRBV10-2, the J call TRBJ1-6; 9 bases are shared with TRBD1. Germline CDR1 and CDR2: WSHSY and SAAADI. The trim removed 6 bases at V and 8 bases at J, leaving 5 bases unmatched. This CDR3 contains 14 residues. The CDR3 sequence is CASSRDRDYSPLHF. Here the CDR3 DNA reads TGCGCCAGCAGCCGGGACAGGGATTATTCACCCCTCCACTTT.

In this sample, this clone turned up a few times. The chain couples TRBV2 to TRBJ2-1; D not resolved. The CDR3 has 13 residues. Germline lookup yields CDR1 SNHLY and CDR2 FYNNEI. Trimming took 7 bases from V and 0 from J, leaving 7 bases between them. In DNA, the CDR3 is TGTGCCAGCACTACCGACTCCTACAATGAGCAGTTCTTC. Protein sequence: CASTTDSYNEQFF.

The CDR3 loop reads CAWSGTSGRDEQFF. CDR3 coding DNA: TGTGCCTGGAGCGGGACTAGCGGTAGGGATGAGCAGTTCTTC. This chain connects TRBV30 to TRBJ2-1, with 11 nucleotides matching TRBD2. From germline, CDR1 is GTSNPN and CDR2 SVGIG (reference sequence). V was clipped by 3 bases and J by 8 bases; unmatched bases: 6. CDR3 size: 14 residues. The complete variable domain, with remaining parts taken from reference TRBV30 and TRBJ2-1, reads SQTIHQWPATLVQPVGSPLSLECTVEGTSNPNLYWYRQAAGRGLQLLFYSVGIGQISSEVPQNLSASRPQDRQFILSSKKLLLSDSGFYLCAWSGTSGRDEQFFGPGTRLTVL.

This clone appeared many times. Additional DNA sequences in this sample encode the identical CDR3. The genes are TRBV9 and TRBJ2-7, with TRBD2 identical over 10 bases. Germline lookup yields CDR1 SGDLS and CDR2 YYNGEE. The CDR3 is 15 amino acids. The trim removed 0 bases at V and 2 bases at J, leaving 2 bases unmatched. As DNA, the CDR3 is TGTGCCAGCAGCGTAGGAACTAGCGGGACCTACGAGCAGTACTTC. Its translation is CASSVGTSGTYEQYF.

The sample holds one count of this clone. The V gene is TRBV10-3, the J gene TRBJ1-1; 12 bases agree with TRBD1. CDR3 size: 14 residues. With V trimmed by 6 bases and J by 6 bases, 5 bases remained unmatched. CDR1 and CDR2 (germline): ENHRY, SYGVKD. DNA for the CDR3: TGTGCCATCAGATTGGGACAGGGGGCGCCTGAAGCTTTCTTT. Its translation is CAIRLGQGAPEAFF.

The J gene is TRBJ2-7, the V gene TRBV7-6, with 12 bases aligning to TRBD2. CDR3 length: 18 amino acids. The V and J ends lost 2 bases and 3 bases, in that order; junction bases with no gene match: 11. Germline-derived CDR1 and CDR2 are SGHVS and FNYEAQ. CDR3 protein: CASSLRARLAGVGYEQYF. In nucleotides, the CDR3 is TGTGCCAGCAGCTTAAGAGCCCGACTAGCGGGAGTTGGCTACGAGCAGTACTTC. Complete variable domain (other parts from reference TRBV7-6 and TRBJ2-7): GAGVSQSPRYKVTKRGQDVALRCDPISGHVSLYWYRQALGQGPEFLTYFNYEAQQDKSGLPNDRFSAERPEGSISTLTIQRTEQRDSAMYRCASSLRARLAGVGYEQYFGPGTRLTVT.